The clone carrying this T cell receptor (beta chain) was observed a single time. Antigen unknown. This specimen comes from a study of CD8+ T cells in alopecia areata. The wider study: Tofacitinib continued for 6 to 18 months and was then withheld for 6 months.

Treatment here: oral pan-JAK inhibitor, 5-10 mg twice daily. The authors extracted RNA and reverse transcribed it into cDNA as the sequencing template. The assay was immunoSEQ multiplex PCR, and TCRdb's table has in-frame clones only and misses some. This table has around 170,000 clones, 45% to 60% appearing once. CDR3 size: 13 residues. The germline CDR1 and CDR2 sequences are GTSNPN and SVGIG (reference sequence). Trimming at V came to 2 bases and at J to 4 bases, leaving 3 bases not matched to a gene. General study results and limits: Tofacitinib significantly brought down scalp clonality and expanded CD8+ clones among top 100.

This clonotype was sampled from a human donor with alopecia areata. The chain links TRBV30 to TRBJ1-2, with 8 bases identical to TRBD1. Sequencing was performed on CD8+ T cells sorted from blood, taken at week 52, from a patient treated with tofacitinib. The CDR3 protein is CAWSYTGGYGYTF. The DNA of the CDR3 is TGTGCCTGGAGTTACACAGGGGGCTATGGCTACACCTTC.